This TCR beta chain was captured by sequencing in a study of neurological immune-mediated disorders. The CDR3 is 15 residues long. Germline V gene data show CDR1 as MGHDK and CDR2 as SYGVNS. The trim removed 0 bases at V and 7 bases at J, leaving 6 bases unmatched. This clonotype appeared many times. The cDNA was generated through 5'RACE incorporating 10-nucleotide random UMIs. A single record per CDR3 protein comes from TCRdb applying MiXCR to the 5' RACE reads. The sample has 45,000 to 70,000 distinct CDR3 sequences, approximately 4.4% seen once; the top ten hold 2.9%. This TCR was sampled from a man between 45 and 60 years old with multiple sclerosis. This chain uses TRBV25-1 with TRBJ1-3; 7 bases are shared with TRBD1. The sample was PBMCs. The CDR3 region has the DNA TGTGCCAGCAGTGAATATCGCACAGGGGACAACACCATATATTTT. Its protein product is CASSEYRTGDNTIYF.